The 6 T cell receptor beta chains below all came from one sample that was sequenced in a study of blood T cell repertoires in COVID-19. The data were produced by immunoSEQ multiplex PCR, yet TCRdb's version contains in-frame clones alone and is incomplete. The table has hundreds of thousands of clones, 80% to 85% seen once. Input material: PBMCs or T cells enriched from blood (not recorded which). Receptors originate from a woman aged 40 to 50 who had recovered from COVID-19.

This chain uses TRBV28 with TRBJ1-2; D perhaps matches TRBD1 (6 bases). The germline V gene encodes CDR1 MDHEN and CDR2 SYDVKM. With 6 bases removed from V and 1 base from J, the gap between germline ends came to 15 bases. The length of the CDR3 is 15 residues. The CDR3 DNA sequence: TGTGCCAGCAGCGTTACCGGGACACTTAACTATGGCTACACCTTC. Translating gives CASSVTGTLNYGYTF.

The chain links TRBV6-1 to TRBJ1-2; 8 bases are a match to TRBD1. V dropped 3 bases and J dropped 2; count of bases not matched to a gene: 5. Germline V lookup: CDR1 MNHNS, CDR2 SASEGT. The CDR3 has 15 amino acids. DNA of the CDR3: TGTGCCAGCAGTGACACGGACAGGGCGAACTATGGCTACACCTTC. Its translation is CASSDTDRANYGYTF.

V gene TRBV9 combines with J gene TRBJ1-2, with D hard to call. Trimming pared 4 bases from V and 1 base from J, leaving 11 bases between. This CDR3 spans 14 amino acids. Per the germline V gene, CDR1 is SGDLS and CDR2 is YYNGEE. CDR3 sequence: CASSSTPINYGYTF. In DNA, the CDR3 is TGTGCCAGCAGCTCTACTCCTATTAACTATGGCTACACCTTC.

The rearrangement uses TRBV9 and TRBJ1-5; weak D call: TRBD1 (6 bases). Trimming pared 4 bases from V and 6 bases from J, leaving 20 bases between. The CDR3 is made up of 16 amino acids. The germline V gene has CDR1 SGDLS and CDR2 YYNGEE. CDR3 region: CASSINNRVLVQPQHF. The DNA for the CDR3 is TGTGCCAGCAGCATCAATAACAGGGTTTTAGTTCAGCCCCAGCATTTT.

This chain's CDR3 is CASRGLAEGSEQFF. DNA of the CDR3: TGCGCCAGCCGGGGACTAGCGGAGGGAAGTGAGCAGTTCTTC. The rearrangement uses TRBV10-2 and TRBJ2-1, with 11 bases matching TRBD2. Germline-derived CDR1 and CDR2 are WSHSY and SAAADI. The CDR3 has 14 amino acids. V trimming: 8 bases; J trimming: 9 bases; junction bases outside the gene matches: 9.

This clone was counted only a few times. The chain uses TRBV5-1 and TRBJ2-7, with D perhaps matching TRBD2 (6 bases). Germline V gene data show CDR1 as SGHRS and CDR2 as YFSETQ. V was trimmed by 4 bases and J by 2 bases, leaving 13 bases between them. The CDR3 is 14 residues long. In nucleotides, the CDR3 is TGCGCCAGCAGCGTTAGCGGAGCGACCTACGAGCAGTACTTC. As protein: CASSVSGATYEQYF.